Below, 31 T cell receptor beta chains from the same sample are listed, as sequenced in a study of patients and donors after allogeneic stem cell transplantation (dated by TCRdb to the early 2020s). Libraries were built with RT-PCR. These reads were obtained on a NextSeq 550. TCRdb cleaned the public reads at Q25 with fastp, built clones with MiXCR and kept in-frame beta chains. CDR3 protein duplicates are merged, each entry listing the most common genes and DNA. The sample records over 150,000 distinct CDR3 sequences, approximately 30% of which are singletons. 3.2% of the sample comes from the top ten. The sample comprised blood, either unsorted or a sorted T cell fraction (not recorded which). All receptors derive from a human donor who was either an allogeneic HSCT recipient or a stem cell or donor lymphocyte infusion donor (not recorded which). It is not recorded whose cells these are; they may come from a transplant donor.

The J gene is TRBJ2-2, the V gene TRBV29-1, with D hard to call. V shed 7 bases and J shed 0 bases, with 12 bases lying between them. The CDR3 is 14 residues long. Per germline, CDR1 SQVTM and CDR2 ANQGSEA. CDR3 in amino acids: CSAVGGPNTGELFF. The CDR3 DNA follows: TGCAGCGCTGTTGGCGGACCGAACACCGGGGAGCTGTTTTTT.

This clonotype appeared a single time. CDR3 in amino acids: CSVERQVQETQYF. CDR3 DNA sequence: TGCAGCGTTGAAAGACAGGTCCAAGAGACCCAGTACTTC. V is TRBV29-1 and J is TRBJ2-5; weak D call: TRBD1 (6 bases). This CDR3 comprises 13 residues. Germline V CDR1 and CDR2: SQVTM, ANQGSEA. V lost 2 bases, J lost 1 base, and 8 bases lay in between.

This chain connects TRBV20-1 to TRBJ1-5; D gene unclear. The V gene's germline CDR1 is DFQATT and CDR2 SNEGSKA (reference sequence). CDR3 size: 13 residues. The V gene lost 5 bases and the J gene lost 0 bases, with 8 bases spanning the gap. The CDR3 DNA reads TGCAGTGCTTGGGGATATAGCAATCAGCCCCAGCATTTT. It translates to CSAWGYSNQPQHF.

The chain uses TRBV20-1 and TRBJ2-7; D possibly corresponds to TRBD2 (7 bases). CDR1 and CDR2 from the germline V gene are DFQATT and SNEGSKA (reference sequence). CDR3 length: 17 residues. V shed 5 bases and J shed 2 bases, with 25 bases lying between them. The CDR3, as DNA: TGCAGTGCTCGGCTAGCGGCCGGTAGGTGGGGGCCCTACGAGCAGTACTTC. The encoded protein is CSARLAAGRWGPYEQYF.

This clonotype was seen a handful of times. The chain recombines TRBV10-3 with TRBJ1-2; D remains ambiguous. In germline, CDR1 is ENHRY, CDR2 SYGVKD. V lost 7 bases to trimming and J lost 5 bases, with 11 bases between them. This CDR3 is 12 amino acids long. The chain's CDR3 is CAIKGLEYGYTF. In DNA form, the CDR3 reads TGTGCCATCAAGGGTTTAGAGTATGGCTACACCTTC.

V usage is TRBV6-5 and J usage is TRBJ1-1; TRBD1 aligns across 8 bases. After removal of 5 bases from V and 3 bases from J, the junction contained 8 bases not matched to a gene. The germline V gene encodes CDR1 MNHEY and CDR2 SVGAGI. The CDR3 has 15 residues. CDR3 amino acids: CASSPGDRPHTEAFF. CDR3 sequence (DNA): TGTGCCAGCAGTCCTGGGGACAGGCCCCACACTGAAGCTTTCTTT.

The CDR3 bases are TGTGCCAGCAGTTTATCTCGGCCTGGGGCCAACGTCCTGACTTTC. It codes for CASSLSRPGANVLTF. The chain combines TRBV27 with TRBJ2-6; D unclear. Germline V gene sequence: CDR1 MNHEY, CDR2 SMNVEV (reference sequence). Trimming cost V 0 bases and J 2 bases, with 5 bases left between them. The CDR3 is 15 residues long.

The chain is built from TRBV27 and TRBJ2-7; D could derive from TRBD1 or TRBD2 (5 bases each). The length of the CDR3 is 15 residues. V was shortened by 3 bases and J by 0 bases, with 12 bases between the two germline ends. Germline V lookup: CDR1 MNHEY, CDR2 SMNVEV (reference sequence). The CDR3 bases are TGTGCCAGCAGTTTGAGGGGCATGAGCTCCTACGAGCAGTACTTC. Translated: CASSLRGMSSYEQYF.

The V gene is TRBV20-1, the J gene TRBJ2-2; D gene uncertain. Germline V CDR1 and CDR2: DFQATT, SNEGSKA (reference sequence). The CDR3 is made up of 11 amino acids. Trimming left V 6 bases short and J 5 bases short, with 7 bases between. Here the CDR3 reads CSAQRTGELFF. In DNA, the CDR3 is TGCAGTGCACAGAGGACCGGGGAGCTGTTTTTT.

This clonotype was recorded a few times. This sequence joins TRBV7-2 and TRBJ2-7; TRBD1 is a possible D gene (6 bases). CDR1 is SGHTA and CDR2 is FQGNSA in the germline V gene. V dropped 3 bases and J dropped 4 bases, with 7 bases sitting between them. The CDR3 runs 12 residues. The CDR3 loop is CASSFRGYEQYF. The CDR3 DNA sequence: TGTGCCAGCAGCTTCAGGGGATACGAGCAGTACTTC.

This chain uses TRBV7-2 with TRBJ1-1; TRBD1 agrees at 10 bases. The trim removed 3 bases at V and 7 bases at J, leaving 5 bases unmatched. The germline CDR1 and CDR2 sequences are SGHTA and FQGNSA. The CDR3 covers 14 residues. The CDR3 sequence is CASSFDRGQGEAFF. For the CDR3, the DNA is TGTGCCAGCAGCTTCGACAGGGGGCAGGGTGAAGCTTTCTTT.

This clonotype has just a few counts. The rearrangement links TRBV10-3 to TRBJ2-1; 9 positions match TRBD1. The junction had 6 bases not matched to a gene; V was cut back by 6 bases and J by 15 bases. This CDR3 is 11 amino acids long. CDR1 ENHRY and CDR2 SYGVKD come from the germline V gene. CDR3 nucleotide sequence: TGTGCCATCAGGAAGGACAGGGGCACGTTCTTC. Protein sequence: CAIRKDRGTFF.

This clonotype was seen a handful of times. The CDR3, as DNA: TGCGCCAGCAGCCAAGTTTTGGTCTCTCAGGGGGAAAAACTGTTTTTT. As protein: CASSQVLVSQGEKLFF. The chain joins TRBV4-3 to TRBJ1-4; maybe TRBD1 (6 bases). Per the germline V gene, CDR1 is LGHNA and CDR2 is YSLEER. The ends were cut back, 1 base at V and 8 bases at J, with 17 bases in the middle. The CDR3 is made up of 16 amino acids.

This clonotype was found a few times. The J gene is TRBJ1-1, the V gene TRBV5-1, with D possibly TRBD1 on 5 matching bases. The V gene's germline CDR1 is SGHRS and CDR2 YFSETQ. The V and J ends lost 4 bases and 8 bases respectively, with 12 bases between them. CDR3 length equals 12 residues. CDR3 loop: CASSGGTGEAFF. The DNA for the CDR3 is TGCGCCAGCAGCGGCGGGACCGGAGAAGCTTTCTTT.

The chain carries TRBV9 and TRBJ2-1; a possible D gene is TRBD2 (6 bases). Germline loops: CDR1 SGDLS, CDR2 YYNGEE. The CDR3 runs to 14 residues. The germline V and J ends were trimmed by 4 bases and 6 bases, with 14 bases remaining between them. CDR3 region: CASSRAGSFNEQFF. CDR3 nucleotides: TGTGCCAGCAGCCGGGCGGGGAGCTTCAATGAGCAGTTCTTC.

This clonotype was detected many times. V gene TRBV6-6 combines with J gene TRBJ1-1, with D possibly TRBD1 on 5 matching bases. V was trimmed by 2 bases and J by 7 bases, leaving 17 bases between them. The CDR3 extends over 15 amino acids. Germline CDR1 and CDR2: MNHNY and SVGAGI (reference sequence). Written as DNA, the CDR3 is TGTGCCAGCAGTTACGAGGGGCTAGGCGTCAATGAAGCTTTCTTT. Its protein is CASSYEGLGVNEAFF.

At least ten counts were recorded for this clonotype. The genes are TRBV3-1 and TRBJ1-3, with 7 bases aligning to TRBD1. Germline V CDR1 and CDR2: LGHDT, YNNKEL (reference sequence). J lost 5 bases, V lost 1 base, and 5 bases had no gene match. CDR3 length equals 15 residues. This CDR3 is CASSQGWTGRNTIYF. The CDR3 DNA sequence: TGTGCCAGCAGCCAAGGATGGACAGGTCGAAACACCATATATTTT.

This clonotype appeared many times. The chain has TRBV6-5 and TRBJ1-5; the D is unclear. The V gene's germline CDR1 is MNHEY and CDR2 SVGAGI. V lost 0 bases and J 4 bases, leaving 7 bases between the germline ends. The CDR3 has 14 residues. DNA for the CDR3: TGTGCCAGCAGTTACTCGTTAGGGAATCAGCCCCAGCATTTT. Its translation: CASSYSLGNQPQHF.

The rearrangement joins TRBV20-1 to TRBJ1-4, with 11 bases that match TRBD1. The ends lost 2 bases at V and 11 bases at J; junction bases unmatched: 4. The CDR3 contains 13 residues. Per germline, CDR1 DFQATT and CDR2 SNEGSKA (reference sequence). CDR3 amino acids: CSARPDRGQKLFF. The DNA of the CDR3 is TGCAGTGCTAGACCGGACAGGGGGCAGAAACTGTTTTTT.

CDR3 sequence (DNA): TGCGCCAGCAGCTTGCCTGCGAGGGCCCATATTAATGAGCAGTTCTTC. This codes for CASSLPARAHINEQFF. The V and J genes are TRBV5-1 and TRBJ2-1; a possible D gene is TRBD2 (5 bases). CDR1 and CDR2 from the germline V gene are SGHRS and YFSETQ. The CDR3 consists of 16 residues. Trimming cost V 1 base and J 7 bases, with 18 bases left between them. The full variable domain, with the rest looked up from reference TRBV5-1 and TRBJ2-1, is KAGVTQTPRYLIKTRGQQVTLSCSPISGHRSVSWYQQTPGQGLQFLFEYFSETQRNKGNFPGRFSGRQFSNSRSEMNVSTLELGDSALYLCASSLPARAHINEQFFGPGTRLTVL.

This clonotype was seen more than once but under ten times. This sequence joins TRBV7-6 and TRBJ2-5; tentatively, D is TRBD2 (6 bases). Trimming removed 1 base from V and 2 bases from J, with 14 bases in between. The germline V gene has CDR1 SGHVS and CDR2 FNYEAQ. This CDR3 comprises 16 residues. This chain's CDR3 is CASSLVGGYYQETQYF. The CDR3 nucleotides are TGTGCCAGCAGCTTAGTGGGGGGTTATTATCAAGAGACCCAGTACTTC.

The sample holds a few counts of this clonotype. The DNA of the CDR3 is TGTGCCAGCAGTTACGGACTAGAGGGAGGCTACGAGCAGTACTTC. It yields the protein CASSYGLEGGYEQYF. V and J are TRBV6-5 and TRBJ2-7, with 7 bases that match TRBD2. The V segment lost 2 bases and the J segment 3 bases; nucleotides outside the gene matches: 7. Germline V gives CDR1 MNHEY, CDR2 SVGAGI. This CDR3 is built from 15 residues.

This clonotype appeared a few times. The chain recombines TRBV4-2 with TRBJ1-1, with 7 nucleotides matching TRBD1. The V segment lost 5 bases and the J segment 7 bases; nucleotides outside the gene matches: 7. This CDR3 spans 13 amino acids. Germline V lookup: CDR1 LGHNA, CDR2 YNFKEQ. The CDR3 protein is CASSKGDSLEAFF. The CDR3 nucleotides are TGTGCCAGCAGCAAAGGGGACAGCCTTGAAGCTTTCTTT.

The rearrangement joins TRBV5-1 to TRBJ2-7, with unresolved D. The CDR3 runs to 14 residues. The V gene's germline CDR1 is SGHRS and CDR2 YFSETQ. V was clipped by 4 bases and J by 5 bases, with 16 bases between them. CDR3 bases: TGCGCCAGCAGCCCACCGGGTCTTACTCACGAGCAGTACTTC. Amino acids: CASSPPGLTHEQYF.

The chain uses TRBV4-1 and TRBJ2-4; TRBD1 is a possible D gene (6 bases). V dropped 7 bases and J dropped 12 bases, with 22 bases sitting between them. There are 14 residues in the CDR3. Germline lookup yields CDR1 MGHRA and CDR2 YSYEKL. The CDR3: CASNWENTGRNQYF. The CDR3 DNA follows: TGCGCCAGCAATTGGGAAAACACAGGGCGGAATCAGTACTTC.

J is TRBJ2-1 and V is TRBV30, with 10 bases lining up with TRBD2. In germline, CDR1 is GTSNPN, CDR2 SVGIG (reference sequence). With 3 bases clipped from V and 15 bases from J, the junction kept 11 bases outside the gene matches. The CDR3 spans 13 residues. CDR3 sequence: CAWRAGSGRAPFF. CDR3 bases: TGTGCCTGGAGGGCTGGGAGCGGGAGGGCCCCGTTCTTC. Drawing the rest from reference TRBV30 and TRBJ2-1, the complete variable domain is SQTIHQWPATLVQPVGSPLSLECTVEGTSNPNLYWYRQAAGRGLQLLFYSVGIGQISSEVPQNLSASRPQDRQFILSSKKLLLSDSGFYLCAWRAGSGRAPFFGPGTRLTVL.

Only one count was recorded for this clonotype. The V call is TRBV27, the J call TRBJ2-7, with a weak D call TRBD1 (6 bases). The CDR3 totals 13 residues. From germline, CDR1 is MNHEY and CDR2 SMNVEV (reference sequence). Deletions cut 5 bases from V and 4 bases from J, with 12 bases between. Written as DNA, the CDR3 is TGTGCCAGCAGTCGTACAGGGCTTTACGAGCAGTACTTC. Residues: CASSRTGLYEQYF.

In its sample, this clonotype was seen a few times. This rearrangement joins TRBV7-6 to TRBJ1-2; 8 nucleotides line up with TRBD1. The CDR3 extends over 14 amino acids. CDR1 is SGHVS and CDR2 is FNYEAQ in the germline V gene. V was pared by 5 bases and J by 4 bases, with 6 bases of the junction left unmatched. CDR3 sequence (DNA): TGTGCCAGCAGCCCCACAGGGGGGGGCTATGGCTACACCTTC. Encoded protein: CASSPTGGGYGYTF.

The chain joins TRBV5-1 to TRBJ2-7, with D possibly being TRBD1 (6 bases). The germline gives CDR1 SGHRS, CDR2 YFSETQ. The CDR3 totals 12 residues. V lost 4 bases and J lost 7, with 12 bases in between. The CDR3 DNA reads TGCGCCAGCAGCACCGCAGGGGTTGAGCAGTACTTC. It codes for CASSTAGVEQYF.

This clonotype has only a few counts. CDR3 in DNA: TGTGCCAGCAGCTTAAATCGGGACAGGAATCAGCCCCAGCATTTT. Translating gives CASSLNRDRNQPQHF. V usage is TRBV7-2 and J usage is TRBJ1-5; 8 bases align to TRBD1. CDR1 SGHTA and CDR2 FQGNSA come from the germline V gene. J was trimmed by 4 bases and V by 2 bases; bases with no gene match: 4. This CDR3 is built from 15 residues.

The rearrangement joins TRBV9 to TRBJ2-3; D is possibly TRBD1 or TRBD2 (7 bases each). Germline V gene sequence: CDR1 SGDLS, CDR2 YYNGEE. Trimming removed 3 bases from V and 9 bases from J, with 11 bases in between. CDR3 length: 12 amino acids. For the CDR3, the DNA is TGTGCCAGCAGCGCAGGGGGGGCGACGCAGTATTTT. Translated, it gives CASSAGGATQYF.